This T cell receptor beta chain came from a study of early T cells in non-severe SARS-CoV-2 infection (TCRdb year 2021). A note on the overall study: Because TCR sequencing relied on bulk RNA taken from unsorted whole blood, pairing of alpha and beta chains was not possible.

Set within a cohort of healthcare workers in London, UK, this nested case-control study involved weekly PCR testing of nasopharyngeal swabs along with blood sampling. Healthcare workers were recruited during the week of the UK lockdown, between 23 and 31 March 2020, and followed weekly for up to roughly 15 weeks. About this clonotype itself: This receptor's antigen is unknown. No much larger clone exists at a distance of one base, and base qualities are not known.

Libraries were prepared through 5' RACE. Sequencing used a NextSeq 500. In the TCR library protocol, unique molecular identifiers were attached to individual cDNA molecules to correct for PCR bias and sequencing error. TCR alpha and beta chains were both sequenced, and the abundances of alpha and beta sequences in each sample were closely correlated with each other. The source study handled its data this way. V gene, J gene and CDR3 annotation of TCR sequences was performed with Decombinator V4. Expanded TCRs were defined as changing significantly between any two time points under a Poisson model with p below 0.0001. TCR abundances were normalised to the total number of TCRs sequenced per sample and expressed as counts per million. TRAV1-2 paired with TRAJ12, TRAJ20 or TRAJ33 defined MAIT TCRs, while TRAV10 paired with TRAJ18 defined iNKT TCRs. VDJdb, accessed on 1 November 2021, was searched for TCRs annotated for CMV, EBV and SARS-CoV-2, and TCRs annotated for more than one antigen were excluded. The raw public data were reprocessed by TCRdb itself: fastp quality trimming at Q25, MiXCR clonotype calling, in-frame beta chains only. Merged by CDR3 protein, the rows form single entries marked with the most common genes and DNA. TCRdb's processing, not the authors' own work, is the source of the V and J calls. This sample gives some 120,000 distinct CDR3 sequences in total; 15% of them show up just once. Just over 20% of the sample rests with the top ten.

Trimming costs V 4 bases and J 10 bases, and their ends lie 10 bases apart. Including cysteine and phenylalanine, the CDR3 has 12 amino acids. Left in the record is the CDR3 DNA by itself, 36 bases read in frame from the first base. The germline V gene supplies CDR1 SNHLY and CDR2 FYNNEI. The paper's findings and limits, for the study overall: VDJdb matching was skewed toward anti-spike CD8 responses and likely underestimated virus-specific expansions by missing private and CD4 specificities.

The sequenced sample was whole blood. The chain was built from TRBV2 and TRBJ1-4; the D gene remains uncertain. This clonotype was obtained from an adult who was a healthcare worker with PCR-confirmed SARS-CoV-2 infection or an uninfected control (not recorded which). Read as DNA, the sequence is TGTGCCAGCAGTGTGTCCCTTGCAAAACTGTTTTTT. It translates to CASSVSLAKLFF.